These T cell receptor beta chains were read from a single sample in a study of blood T cells in healthy people across ages. MiXCR, applied by TCRdb to the 5' RACE reads, yields one record per CDR3 protein. The data hold roughly 900,000 distinct CDR3 sequences, with less than 35% observed a single time. The specimen was blood. All receptors come from a woman older than 75 in good health. CDR3s include the opening cysteine and the closing phenylalanine or tryptophan. A D gene is named only where the DNA matches it firmly. Clone size appears in some rows only: once, few, many, or a class for an expanded clone.

many	TRBJ2-4	TRBV7-2	.	18	CASSLAQGGTLAKNIQYF	TGTGCCAGCAGCTTAGCGCAGGGGGGAACACTAGCCAAAAACATTCAGTACTTC
few	TRBJ2-5	TRBV5-1	TRBD1	15	CASSLAAGGQETQYF	TGCGCCAGCAGCTTGGCGGCAGGGGGCCAAGAGACCCAGTACTTC
many	TRBJ2-1	TRBV2	.	15	CASSGLGGIYNEQFF	TGTGCCAGCAGTGGTTTGGGAGGTATATACAATGAGCAGTTCTTC
.	TRBJ2-5	TRBV19	.	14	CASSHREPQETQYF	TGTGCCAGTAGTCACCGGGAACCCCAAGAGACCCAGTACTTC
many	TRBJ2-5	TRBV20-1	.	11	CSAKTEETQYF	TGCAGTGCCAAGACAGAAGAGACCCAGTACTTC
many	TRBJ2-3	TRBV4-3	TRBD1	15	CASSQDPGTEGTQYF	TGCGCCAGCAGCCAAGATCCCGGGACAGAAGGTACGCAGTATTTT
many	TRBJ2-1	TRBV20-1	TRBD2	16	CSARRLAGSSYNEQFF	TGCAGTGCTAGACGGCTAGCGGGGAGCTCCTACAATGAGCAGTTCTTC
many	TRBJ1-2	TRBV11-3	.	13	CASSPETNYGYTF	TGTGCCAGCAGCCCCGAGACGAACTATGGCTACACCTTC
.	TRBJ2-1	TRBV20-1	.	16	CSARGSPATPGGEQFF	TGCAGTGCTAGGGGGTCCCCCGCGACCCCTGGTGGTGAGCAGTTCTTC
many	TRBJ2-5	TRBV4-1	TRBD2	19	CASSQDSSASGGSQETQYF	TGCGCCAGCAGCCAAGATTCGTCTGCTAGCGGGGGGTCACAAGAGACCCAGTACTTC
many	TRBJ2-3	TRBV11-2	TRBD2	14	CASRVAGLTDTQYF	TGTGCCAGCCGCGTAGCGGGGCTCACAGATACGCAGTATTTT
.	TRBJ2-2	TRBV5-5	.	14	CASTRKGNTGELFF	TGTGCCAGCACTCGGAAGGGGAACACCGGGGAGCTGTTTTTT
.	TRBJ2-7	TRBV24-1	.	15	CATSDPRRRAGEQYF	TGTGCCACTAGTGATCCCCGTCGTAGGGCGGGGGAGCAGTACTTC
.	TRBJ1-6	TRBV7-2	.	15	CASRPPGLLNSPLHF	TGTGCCAGCAGACCCCCGGGACTTCTTAATTCACCCCTCCACTTT
many	TRBJ1-5	TRBV20-1	.	14	CSARAAKTYQPQHF	TGCAGTGCTAGAGCCGCCAAGACCTATCAGCCCCAGCATTTT
many	TRBJ2-1	TRBV20-1	.	13	CSALGALENEQFF	TGCAGTGCTCTCGGGGCCTTGGAGAATGAGCAGTTCTTC
few	TRBJ2-2	TRBV9	.	13	CASSAEGTGELFF	TGTGCCAGCAGCGCGGAGGGCACCGGGGAGCTGTTTTTT
.	TRBJ2-3	TRBV7-9	TRBD2	16	CASSYMASGVADTRYF	TGTGCCAGCAGCTATATGGCTAGCGGGGTCGCAGATACGCGGTATTTT
few	TRBJ2-3	TRBV27	TRBD2	15	CASSLFLAAPDTQYF	TGTGCCAGCAGTTTATTTCTAGCGGCCCCAGATACGCAGTATTTT
few	TRBJ2-3	TRBV11-2	.	16	CASSYQRGKSTDTQYF	TGTGCCAGCAGCTACCAGAGGGGGAAGAGCACAGATACGCAGTATTTT
.	TRBJ1-1	TRBV30	.	13	CAWSPQGNTEAFF	TGTGCCTGGAGTCCACAGGGGAACACTGAAGCTTTCTTT
.	TRBJ2-1	TRBV20-1	TRBD1	15	CSARPSRGTYNEQFF	TGCAGTGCTAGACCCAGCAGGGGGACCTACAATGAGCAGTTCTTC
many	TRBJ1-4	TRBV29-1	TRBD1	15	CSVRYADRGNEKLFF	TGCAGCGTCCGATACGCGGACAGGGGTAATGAAAAACTGTTTTTT
.	TRBJ2-3	TRBV20-1	.	12	CSARTDTDTQYF	TGCAGTGCTCGGACAGACACAGATACGCAGTATTTT
.	TRBJ1-6	TRBV6-1	.	17	CASSELGPPFYNSPLHF	TGTGCCAGCAGTGAATTGGGACCCCCCTTCTATAATTCACCCCTCCACTTT
few	TRBJ2-7	TRBV6-1	TRBD1	13	CAAKRQGVFEQYF	TGTGCCGCGAAAAGACAGGGGGTTTTCGAGCAGTACTTC
.	TRBJ2-7	TRBV28	.	10	CARPSGEQYF	TGTGCCAGGCCCTCTGGGGAGCAGTACTTC
many	TRBJ2-7	TRBV5-4	TRBD1	15	CASRPGTAIPYEQYF	TGTGCCAGCAGGCCAGGGACAGCGATTCCCTACGAGCAGTACTTC
few	TRBJ1-5	TRBV6-5	TRBD1	14	CASSQDRDRQPQHF	TGTGCCAGCAGTCAAGACAGGGATCGTCAGCCCCAGCATTTT
many	TRBJ2-3	TRBV6-1	.	12	CASREVRDTQYF	TGTGCCAGCAGGGAAGTGCGAGATACGCAGTATTTT
many	TRBJ1-5	TRBV7-2	.	16	CASSLAGRQSNQPQHF	TGTGCCAGCAGCTTAGCGGGCAGACAAAGCAATCAGCCCCAGCATTTT
few	TRBJ2-7	TRBV11-2	.	15	CASSSELEGSYEQYF	TGTGCCAGCAGCTCCGAATTGGAGGGCTCCTACGAGCAGTACTTC
many	TRBJ1-4	TRBV5-1	TRBD1	14	CASSRGQVNEKLFF	TGCGCCAGCAGCAGGGGACAGGTTAATGAAAAACTGTTTTTT